The 24 T cell receptor beta chains presented below share a single source sample, sequenced in a study of T cells in lung cancer brain metastases. The assay was immunoSEQ multiplex PCR, and TCRdb's table has in-frame clones only and misses some. The table shows over a thousand clones, with roughly 90% occurring only once. What was sequenced was tumor tissue from a brain metastasis. The receptor source for this set is an older man with non-small cell lung cancer that had spread to the brain.

The V call is TRBV21-1, the J call TRBJ2-7; TRBD2, the table's D call, was not compared with the DNA. TRBV21-1 is listed as a pseudogene. CDR3 length: 16 residues. The chain's CDR3 is CASSKDGRGGVYEQYF. CDR3 DNA: TGTGCCAGCAGCAAAGATGGGCGGGGGGGCGTTTACGAGCAGTACTTC.

The chain carries TRBV30 and TRBJ1-2, with D possibly TRBD1 on 5 matching bases. Trimming stripped 4 bases from V and 5 bases from J, with 11 bases between. This CDR3 is built from 12 residues. The germline V gene has CDR1 GTSNPN and CDR2 SVGIG (reference sequence). CDR3 coding DNA: TGTGCCTGGACCAGCACAGGATATGGCTACACCTTC. Its translation is CAWTSTGYGYTF.

Of note for this clone: One end of the junction is discordant with germline, which a read error may explain. The chain couples TRBV19 to TRBJ2-7; 8 bases are shared with TRBD1. Germline-derived CDR1 and CDR2 are LNHDA and SQIVND (reference sequence). The CDR3 is 16 residues long. CDR3 nucleotide sequence: TGTGCCAGTTCCTACACAGGGGGACTTAGCTCCTACAAGCAGTACTTC. Its protein product is CASSYTGGLSSYKQYF.

This chain joins TRBV19 and TRBJ2-2; 9 bases map to TRBD1. J gave up 1 base and V 7 bases, and 7 bases lay outside the gene matches. This CDR3 has 16 amino acids. Looked up from germline, CDR1 is LNHDA and CDR2 is SQIVND (reference sequence). The CDR3, as DNA: TGTGCCAGTACCGAACAGGGGGCACGGAACACCGGGGAGCTGTTTTTT. The encoded protein is CASTEQGARNTGELFF.

The chain has TRBV7-9 and TRBJ1-4; D gene unclear. This CDR3 region has 14 residues. Germline V lookup: CDR1 SEHNR, CDR2 FQNEAQ (reference sequence). The ends were cut back, 3 bases at V and 2 bases at J, with 7 bases in the middle. The CDR3 DNA reads as TGTGCCAGCAGCTTCGAACGGACTAATGAAAAACTGTTTTTT. It is translated as CASSFERTNEKLFF.

The rearrangement links TRBV6-5 to TRBJ2-7; 11 bases line up with TRBD1. Germline V CDR1 and CDR2: MNHEY, SVGAGI. V trimming: 5 bases; J trimming: 9 bases; junction bases outside the gene matches: 9. The CDR3 has 14 amino acids. The CDR3 loop reads CASSTGQGVVGQYF. In DNA, the CDR3 is TGTGCCAGCAGTACGGGACAGGGGGTAGTTGGGCAGTACTTC.

This chain joins TRBV7-6 and TRBJ1-4; 8 bases agree with TRBD1. CDR3 length: 17 residues. CDR1 and CDR2 (germline): SGHVS, FNYEAQ. Trimming removed 1 base from V and 3 bases from J; junction bases left unmatched: 7. Here the CDR3 DNA reads TGTGCCAGCAGCTTAGTTGGGGAGGACAGGGCTAATGAAAAACTGTTTTTT. It specifies CASSLVGEDRANEKLFF.

The genes are TRBV4-1 and TRBJ2-2; 7 nucleotides align to TRBD1. Trimming took 5 bases from V and 0 from J; bases not matched to a gene: 6. This CDR3 is built from 16 residues. Germline loops: CDR1 MGHRA, CDR2 YSYEKL. CDR3 nucleotides: TGCGCCAGCAGCAGTAGGGACAGCTCGAACACCGGGGAGCTGTTTTTT. Translated: CASSSRDSSNTGELFF.

For this clone: Mismatch with germline at one junction end may stem from a read error. The genes are TRBV4-2 and TRBJ2-3; D may be TRBD1 (5 bases). The CDR3 covers 15 residues. Germline assignment: CDR1 LGHNA and CDR2 YNFKEQ. Here the CDR3 DNA reads TGTGACAGCAGCCAGGGAAGACAAGGCACAGATACGCAGTATTTT. Protein sequence: CDSSQGRQGTDTQYF.

The rearrangement uses TRBV7-8 and TRBJ2-2; the D is unclear. CDR3 length equals 14 residues. Germline V gene data show CDR1 as SGHVS and CDR2 as FQNEAQ. With 4 bases removed from V and 6 bases from J, the gap between germline ends came to 12 bases. CDR3 coding DNA: TGTGCCAGCAGCTCGAGTTCCGAAGCCGGGGAGCTGTTTTTT. Amino acids: CASSSSSEAGELFF.

This chain links TRBV5-6 with TRBJ1-1; tentatively, D is TRBD1 (6 bases). This CDR3 has 14 residues. The V end was cut by 4 bases, the J end by 4 bases, with 14 bases between. The germline CDR1 and CDR2 sequences are SGHDT and YYEEEE. CDR3 residues: CASSREDRPTEAFF. Here the CDR3 DNA reads TGTGCCAGCAGCCGGGAGGACAGACCCACTGAAGCTTTCTTT. Full variable domain (remainder filled in from reference TRBV5-6 and TRBJ1-1): DAGVTQSPTHLIKTRGQQVTLRCSPKSGHDTVSWYQQALGQGPQFIFQYYEEEERQRGNFPDRFSGHQFPNYSSELNVNALLLGDSALYLCASSREDRPTEAFFGQGTRLTVV.

This chain links TRBV11-3 with TRBJ2-7, with D possibly called TRBD1 or TRBD2 (5 bases each). This CDR3 comprises 14 residues. The V gene's germline CDR1 is SGHNT and CDR2 YENEEA. V lost 5 bases, J lost 5 bases, and 16 bases lay in between. CDR3 nucleotide sequence: TGTGCCAGCAGCCGACGCGAGGGGTCCGACGAGCAGTACTTC. Translated, it gives CASSRREGSDEQYF.

This clone was seen just once. The J gene is TRBJ2-5, the V gene TRBV5-1; TRBD1 agrees at 10 bases. The J call may be wrong; the DNA end is better matched by TRBJ2-7. In germline, CDR1 is SGHRS, CDR2 YFSETQ. The CDR3 covers 14 residues. The CDR3, as DNA: TGCGCCAGCAGAACAGGGACAGGGGTCTTCGAGCAGTACTTC. Protein: CASRTGTGVFEQYF.

The chain is built from TRBV5-3 and TRBJ1-1, with D unclear. Being an ORF, TRBV5-3 has a function that is uncertain. The CDR3 has 15 amino acids. V lost 5 bases and J lost 4, with 18 bases in between. The CDR3 nucleotides read TGTGCCAGAAGGCTGGAGACTGTCGGGGTCACTGAAGCTTTCTTT. Translation gives CARRLETVGVTEAFF.

V and J are TRBV9 and TRBJ1-6; D is ambiguous. The CDR3 sequence is 13 residues long. V was clipped by 4 bases and J by 15 bases, with 17 bases between them. Germline V gene sequence: CDR1 SGDLS, CDR2 YYNGEE. The CDR3 nucleotides are TGTGCCAGCAGCATAGATCCATACCGAGACCTCCACTTT. It codes for CASSIDPYRDLHF. The full variable domain, its missing parts supplied by reference TRBV9 and TRBJ1-6, is DSGVTQTPKHLITATGQRVTLRCSPRSGDLSVYWYQQSLDQGLQFLIQYYNGEERAKGNILERFSAQQFPDLHSELNLSSLELGDSALYFCASSIDPYRDLHFGNGTRLTVT.

This chain links TRBV11-2 with TRBJ1-1; the D is unclear. The V and J ends lost 8 bases and 0 bases respectively, with 4 bases between them. This CDR3 spans 11 amino acids. Germline CDR1 reads SGHAT; CDR2 reads FQNNGV. CDR3 sequence: CASLLNTEAFF. CDR3 bases: TGTGCCAGCTTGCTGAACACTGAAGCTTTCTTT.

V usage is TRBV5-6 and J usage is TRBJ2-5; possibly TRBD1 for D (6 bases). Germline assignment: CDR1 SGHDT and CDR2 YYEEEE. Trimming took 5 bases from V and 2 from J, leaving 13 bases between them. This CDR3 comprises 14 residues. CDR3 protein: CASSSRGIQETQYF. The CDR3 DNA reads TGTGCCAGCAGTTCTAGGGGGATACAAGAGACCCAGTACTTC.

The chain employs TRBV6-6 and TRBJ1-4; 8 positions agree with TRBD1. The junction had 4 bases not matched to a gene; V was cut back by 4 bases and J by 3 bases. There are 15 residues in the CDR3. CDR1 and CDR2 from the germline V gene are MNHNY and SVGAGI (reference sequence). As DNA, the CDR3 is TGTGCCAGCAGTTCGACAGGGGTCGCTAATGAAAAACTGTTTTTT. Translated: CASSSTGVANEKLFF.

The chain joins TRBV15 to TRBJ1-1; D is uncertain. The germline CDR1 and CDR2 sequences are LNHNV and YYDKDF (reference sequence). V lost 6 bases and J 1 base, leaving 6 bases between the germline ends. The CDR3 runs 12 residues. CDR3: CATSSANTEAFF. CDR3 nucleotides: TGTGCCACCAGTTCCGCGAACACTGAAGCTTTCTTT.

This clone was found once. J is TRBJ2-7 and V is TRBV19, with D possibly TRBD1 on 6 matching bases. The germline V gene has CDR1 LNHDA and CDR2 SQIVND (reference sequence). The CDR3 is 13 residues long. V shed 5 bases and J shed 2 bases, with 10 bases lying between them. CDR3: CASSLDRPYEQYF. DNA of the CDR3: TGTGCCAGTAGTCTCGACAGGCCCTACGAGCAGTACTTC.

The rearrangement links TRBV5-5 to TRBJ2-3; D uncertain. This CDR3 contains 12 residues. Trimming left V 2 bases short and J 6 bases short, with 7 bases between. Germline V gene sequence: CDR1 SGHKS, CDR2 YYEKEE (reference sequence). This CDR3 reads CASSFLSDTQYF. The CDR3, as DNA: TGTGCCAGCAGCTTCTTATCGGATACGCAGTATTTT.

Here the CDR3 reads CSVEESAGGSGYTF. The CDR3 DNA follows: TGCAGCGTTGAAGAGTCGGCAGGGGGCTCTGGCTACACCTTC. This rearrangement joins TRBV29-1 to TRBJ1-2, with TRBD1 matching 8 bases. In germline, CDR1 is SQVTM, CDR2 ANQGSEA. The CDR3 spans 14 residues. The ends lost 0 bases at V and 7 bases at J; junction bases unmatched: 7.

The rearrangement uses TRBV29-1 and TRBJ1-1; 7 nucleotides align to TRBD1. With 7 bases clipped from V and 5 bases from J, the junction kept 19 bases outside the gene matches. This CDR3 is built from 16 residues. Germline V gives CDR1 SQVTM, CDR2 ANQGSEA. This CDR3 reads CSALRAEGKTGTEAFF. The CDR3 DNA reads as TGCAGCGCCCTCCGGGCGGAGGGAAAGACAGGGACTGAAGCTTTCTTT.

This sequence joins TRBV6-6 and TRBJ2-7, with TRBD1 matching 11 bases. Germline CDR1 is MNHNY and CDR2 is SVGAGI (reference sequence). V trimming: 4 bases; J trimming: 3 bases; junction bases outside the gene matches: 5. CDR3 length equals 15 residues. The CDR3 loop is CASSSGQGGFYEQYF. The CDR3 coding sequence is TGTGCCAGCAGTTCGGGACAGGGGGGTTTCTACGAGCAGTACTTC.